In its sample, the clone carrying this TCR beta chain was seen once. The sample is drawn from a study of blood T cell repertoires in COVID-19. About the study: Sample material is recorded as cDNA or gDNA derived from T cells, B-cell-depleted T cells, or PBMCs.

In the authors' methods: Amplification with reference gene primers provided the estimates of nucleated cell counts. TCRdb keeps only in-frame clones here, not all; method: immunoSEQ multiplex PCR. V, J and clone size are those of that table, while D and trimming were read from the DNA. The sample consists of 90,000 or so clones, about 90% of them appearing once. Germline lookup yields CDR1 SGHRS and CDR2 YFSETQ. J was trimmed by 1 base and V by 3 bases; bases with no gene match: 7. The CDR3 consists of 15 residues. J is TRBJ2-7 and V is TRBV5-1; 7 bases line up with TRBD1. Sequencing was carried out using peripheral blood. The sequence derives from a human donor with active COVID-19. The donor label of this sample is uncertain. In DNA form, the CDR3 reads TGCGCCAGCAGCTCCCGGACAGGTTATTCCTACGAGCAGTACTTC. As protein: CASSSRTGYSYEQYF.